The 21 T cell receptor beta chains below all came from one sample that was sequenced in a study of blood T cell repertoires in COVID-19. The protocol was immunoSEQ multiplex PCR, while the TCRdb copy is restricted to in-frame clones and leaves out a portion. The sample includes roughly 260,000 clones, 91% of them seen just once. Input material: peripheral blood. The receptor source for this set is a person aged 18-29 years with COVID-19, enrolled during active disease.

The chain couples TRBV27 to TRBJ2-3; D possibly corresponds to TRBD2 (5 bases). This CDR3 has 13 amino acids. Per the germline V gene, CDR1 is MNHEY and CDR2 is SMNVEV (reference sequence). The V and J ends lost 6 bases and 2 bases respectively, with 9 bases between them. This CDR3 reads CASSRLHTDTQYF. For the CDR3, the DNA is TGTGCCAGCAGCCGACTACACACAGATACGCAGTATTTT.

This rearrangement joins TRBV5-1 to TRBJ2-3; TRBD2 might be the D (5 bases). Trimming shortened V by 1 base and J by 2 bases, and 11 bases separated the two germline ends. This CDR3 contains 15 residues. Germline V gives CDR1 SGHRS, CDR2 YFSETQ. The CDR3 is CASSLTGKFTDTQYF. The CDR3 region has the DNA TGCGCCAGCAGCTTGACGGGGAAGTTCACAGATACGCAGTATTTT. The whole variable domain, remainder taken from reference TRBV5-1 and TRBJ2-3, is KAGVTQTPRYLIKTRGQQVTLSCSPISGHRSVSWYQQTPGQGLQFLFEYFSETQRNKGNFPGRFSGRQFSNSRSEMNVSTLELGDSALYLCASSLTGKFTDTQYFGPGTRLTVL.

V and J are TRBV16 and TRBJ1-1; D ambiguous. The CDR3 contains 16 residues. V was pared by 1 base and J by 6 bases, with 18 bases between. Germline CDR1 KGHSY, CDR2 FQNENV. CDR3 DNA: TGTGCCAGCAGCCAATGGAGGAGGCAAACTCAGGCTGAAGCTTTCTTT. This encodes CASSQWRRQTQAEAFF.

The chain joins TRBV4-1 to TRBJ1-1; unclear D gene. CDR3 length: 15 residues. Germline CDR1 reads MGHRA; CDR2 reads YSYEKL. V dropped 4 bases and J dropped 0 bases, with 12 bases sitting between them. The CDR3 region is CASSPYPIMNTEAFF. The CDR3 coding sequence is TGCGCCAGCAGCCCCTATCCAATCATGAACACTGAAGCTTTCTTT.

V usage is TRBV7-8 and J usage is TRBJ2-5, with 14 bases that match TRBD2. J gave up 4 bases and V 4 bases, and 17 bases lay outside the gene matches. Germline CDR1 and CDR2: SGHVS and FQNEAQ. The CDR3 is 20 residues long. The CDR3 DNA is TGTGCCAGCAGCTCGGGGCATTCGGGACTAGCGGGAGAAATACTAGAGACCCAGTACTTC. This codes for CASSSGHSGLAGEILETQYF. Together with reference TRBV7-8 and TRBJ2-5, the CDR3 gives the full variable domain: GAGVSQSPRYKVAKRGQDVALRCDPISGHVSLFWYQQALGQGPEFLTYFQNEAQLDKSGLPSDRFFAERPEGSVSTLKIQRTQQEDSAVYLCASSSGHSGLAGEILETQYFGPGTRLLVL.

This chain connects TRBV4-3 to TRBJ1-3, with 7 bases that match TRBD1. The CDR3 has 15 amino acids. Losses at the gene ends were 1 base for V and 7 bases for J; bases not matched to a gene: 7. CDR1 and CDR2 from the germline V gene are LGHNA and YSLEER. The CDR3 DNA is TGCGCCAGCAGCCAAGGGGACAGAATTCCGAACACCATATATTTT. Protein sequence: CASSQGDRIPNTIYF.

This clone was observed a handful of times. The chain's CDR3 is CASSQSTNQGQFF. In DNA, the CDR3 is TGTGCCAGCAGCCAATCGACTAACCAAGGGCAGTTCTTC. The V call is TRBV14, the J call TRBJ2-1, with TRBD2 as a possible D gene (5 bases). CDR1 is SGHDN, CDR2 FVKESK, per germline. This CDR3 is 13 amino acids long. Trimming took 2 bases from V and 12 from J, leaving 14 bases between them.

This clone was seen a single time. The V and J genes are TRBV2 and TRBJ2-1, with TRBD1 as a possible D gene (5 bases). The length of the CDR3 is 14 residues. The V and J ends lost 4 bases and 2 bases respectively, with 9 bases between them. Germline CDR1 is SNHLY and CDR2 is FYNNEI. CDR3 DNA: TGTGCCAGCAGTGCGCAGGGCCCCTACAATGAGCAGTTCTTC. As protein: CASSAQGPYNEQFF.

The chain links TRBV28 to TRBJ1-2; TRBD1 matches at 9 bases. This CDR3 spans 13 amino acids. The V gene end was trimmed by 7 bases and the J gene end by 10 bases; junction bases not matched to a gene: 10. Germline lookup yields CDR1 MDHEN and CDR2 SYDVKM. CDR3: CASIKPGQGVYTF. The CDR3 coding sequence is TGTGCCAGCATAAAACCGGGACAGGGCGTCTACACCTTC.

This chain joins TRBV9 and TRBJ1-2; 9 bases agree with TRBD1. V was pared by 3 bases and J by 3 bases, with 9 bases of the junction left unmatched. Germline V gene sequence: CDR1 SGDLS, CDR2 YYNGEE. CDR3 size: 16 residues. This CDR3 reads CASSASGTGSHYGYTF. The CDR3 DNA follows: TGTGCCAGCAGCGCGTCCGGGACAGGGTCCCACTATGGCTACACCTTC.

The chain combines TRBV7-9 with TRBJ2-7; 7 nucleotides match TRBD1. The junction had 8 bases not matched to a gene; V was cut back by 1 base and J by 5 bases. Germline assignment: CDR1 SEHNR and CDR2 FQNEAQ (reference sequence). The CDR3 totals 15 residues. The DNA for the CDR3 is TGTGCCAGCAGCTTAGGATACAGGGGCGGCGACGAGCAGTACTTC. Protein sequence: CASSLGYRGGDEQYF.

The chain couples TRBV14 to TRBJ2-7, with TRBD1 matching 7 bases. Trimming cost V 4 bases and J 3 bases; bases outside gene matches: 0. CDR1 is SGHDN and CDR2 is FVKESK in the germline V gene. The CDR3 contains 12 residues. CDR3 nucleotides: TGTGCCAGCAGCCGACAGGGCTACGAGCAGTACTTC. It yields the protein CASSRQGYEQYF.

The rearrangement links TRBV5-6 to TRBJ2-1, with D possibly TRBD1 on 5 matching bases. The CDR3 runs to 15 residues. Trimming took off 0 bases at V and 2 bases at J, with 9 bases between the two ends. The germline V gene has CDR1 SGHDT and CDR2 YYEEEE. The CDR3 DNA reads as TGTGCCAGCAGCTTGGAGGGGCATGCCTACAATGAGCAGTTCTTC. As protein: CASSLEGHAYNEQFF.

This clone has just a few counts. This rearrangement joins TRBV11-2 to TRBJ2-2, with D possibly being TRBD2 (6 bases). CDR3 length equals 16 residues. Trimming cost V 5 bases and J 5 bases, with 18 bases left between them. The germline V gene has CDR1 SGHAT and CDR2 FQNNGV. Here the CDR3 reads CASSPLVREVTGELFF. In DNA form, the CDR3 reads TGTGCCAGCAGCCCGCTCGTGCGGGAAGTAACCGGGGAGCTGTTTTTT.

The chain recombines TRBV10-1 with TRBJ1-1; D gene uncertain. The CDR3 is 15 amino acids. Germline loops: CDR1 WNHNN, CDR2 SYGVQD (reference sequence). V lost 0 bases and J lost 0, with 8 bases in between. The CDR3 sequence is CASSESRHLNTEAFF. The CDR3 DNA sequence: TGCGCCAGCAGTGAGTCGAGACATTTGAACACTGAAGCTTTCTTT.

J is TRBJ2-1 and V is TRBV9; 8 nucleotides match TRBD2. V was pared by 0 bases and J by 0 bases, with 5 bases of the junction left unmatched. Per germline, CDR1 SGDLS and CDR2 YYNGEE. The CDR3 totals 17 residues. CDR3 in amino acids: CASSVASGTSSYNEQFF. The CDR3 DNA reads TGTGCCAGCAGCGTAGCCTCCGGGACTAGCTCCTACAATGAGCAGTTCTTC.

The chain links TRBV7-9 to TRBJ2-5; TRBD2 matches at 7 bases. Germline CDR1 SEHNR, CDR2 FQNEAQ (reference sequence). There are 15 residues in the CDR3. V shed 5 bases and J 2 bases; nucleotides not matched to a gene: 8. The CDR3 nucleotides are TGTGCCAGCAGCACCCAGCGGGAAGTTCAAGAGACCCAGTACTTC. This codes for CASSTQREVQETQYF. The whole variable domain, remainder taken from reference TRBV7-9 and TRBJ2-5, is DTGVSQNPRHKITKRGQNVTFRCDPISEHNRLYWYRQTLGQGPEFLTYFQNEAQLEKSRLLSDRFSAERPKGSFSTLEIQRTEQGDSAMYLCASSTQREVQETQYFGPGTRLLVL.

The V gene is TRBV6-5, the J gene TRBJ2-5, with 7 bases that match TRBD1. Losses at the gene ends were 6 bases for V and 2 bases for J; bases not matched to a gene: 6. Germline loops: CDR1 MNHEY, CDR2 SVGAGI. This CDR3 is 14 amino acids long. The CDR3, as DNA: TGTGCCAGCAGCTGGACAGGAGGTCAAGAGACCCAGTACTTC. The encoded protein is CASSWTGGQETQYF.

This sequence joins TRBV2 and TRBJ2-3; 10 nucleotides agree with TRBD1. The CDR3 totals 14 residues. Germline V gives CDR1 SNHLY, CDR2 FYNNEI. V shed 8 bases, J shed 4 bases, and the junction held 6 bases outside the gene matches. The CDR3, as DNA: TGTGCCAGCGGGGGGGACAGGGGATCAGATACGCAGTATTTT. It specifies CASGGDRGSDTQYF.

This chain links TRBV11-2 with TRBJ2-7; the D gene is possibly TRBD1 (6 bases). The CDR3 extends over 16 amino acids. Trimming took 5 bases from V and 0 from J, leaving 17 bases between them. From germline, CDR1 is SGHAT and CDR2 FQNNGV. The CDR3 here is CASSPIRRQDSYEQYF. The CDR3 DNA is TGTGCCAGCAGCCCGATCCGGAGACAGGACTCCTACGAGCAGTACTTC.

This chain links TRBV7-3 with TRBJ2-6; no definite D call. Looked up from germline, CDR1 is SGHTA and CDR2 is FQGTGA. Trimming cost V 5 bases and J 1 base, with 6 bases left between them. This CDR3 has 14 residues. The DNA for the CDR3 is TGTGCCAGCAGCCGTGCGTCTGGGGCCAACGTCCTGACTTTC. Translated: CASSRASGANVLTF.